This TCR beta chain is drawn from a study of somatic mutations in cytotoxic T cells in rheumatoid arthritis (dated by TCRdb to 2016 to 2017). About the study as a whole: A FACSAria II or Sony SH800 was used to flow-sort some V beta antibody-stained T-cell populations at nearly 100% purity, and TCRB sequencing was also done on sorted V beta1+ cells. Whether expanded CD8+ T-cell clones in untreated, newly diagnosed rheumatoid arthritis carry somatic mutations was the study question, and clonality was characterized with TCRB deep sequencing. For 65 rheumatoid arthritis patients and some 21 healthy controls, TCRB deep sequencing was carried out. The median ages of the patient and control groups were essentially identical. The paper as a whole reports these results and caveats: There was no significant difference in CD8+ T-cell clonality between rheumatoid arthritis patients and age-matched healthy controls. CD8+ clonality increased with age in patients (Spearman r ≈ 0.49) but not in healthy controls. The antigen targets of the expanded CD8+ clones were unknown, and absence from virus-specific databases did not rule out viral specificity. Several identical CD8+ TCRB sequences were found in both blood and synovial fluid, and in 8 of 65 patients the largest CD8+ clone exceeded 20% of CD8+ cells. The slight TRBV07 underrepresentation in patients was not adjusted for multiple comparisons.

The immunoSEQ assay was applied to genomic DNA for TCRB CDR3 sequencing. Under the source paper's analysis protocol: Only productive TCRB rearrangements were included in the analyses. Defining a clone by its unique TCRB CDR3 sequence, the study calculated clonality as a productive clonality index derived from Shannon entropy. Repertoire overlap for a pair of samples was computed from each clone's template counts relative to total templates per sample. A correlation with a Spearman r of roughly 0.61 was found between V-gene usage by flow cytometry and V-gene usage by TCRB sequencing. TCRdb obtained this table from immuneACCESS and retained in-frame rearrangements with V and J assigned. These tables miss some clones; where compared with another copy, unresolved V genes account for less than half of the shortfall, and the remainder is unexplained. V and J calls and clone size are given by that table; D and trimming were obtained from the DNA. In all, the sample holds nearly 20,000 clones, and about 90% of those were seen once. 15% of the sample comes from the top ten.

This clone occurred a few times. This receptor's antigen is unknown. No quality values exist for individual bases; no much larger clone is one base distant. At the DNA level, this CDR3 is encoded by other sequences in the same sample as well. Buffy coats from roughly 19 blood donors served as healthy controls, a group that was 45% to 70% female with a median age of 56 years (range about 21-75). Flow cytometry confirmed the purity of CD4+ and CD8+ cells that had been isolated by positive magnetic bead selection on an AutoMACS. Isolation of peripheral blood mononuclear cells was done through Ficoll-Paque PLUS density gradient separation. Nucleospin Tissue or Tissue XS kits were used to extract DNA from CD4-enriched, CD8-enriched or PBMC samples, and a Qubit 2.0 fluorometer was used for quantification. V lost 3 bases and J lost 0 bases, and the count of bases not matched to a germline gene is 2. The CDR3 has 14 amino acids, counting the end cysteine and phenylalanine. Here the CDR3 DNA is all that survives: 42 bases in frame from base 1. Reading the germline V gene gives CDR1 SGHTA and CDR2 FQGNSA.

The TCR sequence derives from a man aged 35 to 55 in good health. The sequencing sample was made of CD8+ T cells sorted from blood. This chain is built from TRBV7-2 and TRBJ2-7, with 7 central nucleotides matching TRBD2. The DNA reads TGTGCCAGCAGCTTCGCTAGCGGCTCCTACGAGCAGTACTTC. Its translation reads: CASSFASGSYEQYF.